This TCR beta chain was retrieved from a study of Ad26.COV2.S vaccination and SARS-CoV-2 variants. Study conclusions and caveats: Vaccinated and placebo-treated recipients had similar non-spike TCR breadth. Higher spike-specific TCR breadth was found in vaccine recipients than in placebo recipients.

As for this clone: Its matching antigen is unknown.

Clones were read by immunoSEQ multiplex PCR, and TCRdb kept only the in-frame ones, dropping some. The sample carries around 400,000 clones, around nine tenths recorded once. The treatment is: roughly 20 received Ad26.COV2.S at low or high dose, single or two shots; about five received placebo; per-sample allocation not given. Each sample was drawn 63 days after the first injection (of vaccine or placebo). The CDR3 totals 14 residues. Trimming cost V 0 bases and J 0 bases, with 4 bases left between them. CDR1 and CDR2 (germline): SGDLS, YYNGEE. The gene calls are TRBV9 and TRBJ1-3; D unresolved. This TCR came from a person between 18 and 65 years old who received the Ad26.COV2.S COVID-19 vaccine or a placebo. The starting material was peripheral blood, obtained in a trial of Ad26.COV2.S vaccine versus placebo. The CDR3 here is CASSVGDSGNTIYF. CDR3 in DNA: TGTGCCAGCAGCGTAGGAGACTCTGGAAACACCATATATTTT.